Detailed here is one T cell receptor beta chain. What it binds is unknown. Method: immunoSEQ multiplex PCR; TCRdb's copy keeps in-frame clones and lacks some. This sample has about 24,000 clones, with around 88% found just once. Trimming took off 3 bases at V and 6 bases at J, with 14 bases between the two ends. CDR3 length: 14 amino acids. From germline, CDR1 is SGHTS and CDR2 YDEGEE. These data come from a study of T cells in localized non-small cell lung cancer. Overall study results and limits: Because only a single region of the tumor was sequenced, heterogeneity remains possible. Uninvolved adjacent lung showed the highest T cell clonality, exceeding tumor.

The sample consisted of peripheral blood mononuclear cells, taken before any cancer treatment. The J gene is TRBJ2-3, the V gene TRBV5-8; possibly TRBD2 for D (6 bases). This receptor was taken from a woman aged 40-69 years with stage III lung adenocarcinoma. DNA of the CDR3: TGTGCCAGCAGCTACGGGGGAGCGGAGGATACGCAGTATTTT. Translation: CASSYGGAEDTQYF.